Reported below is one T cell receptor (beta chain). Its antigen is unknown. The entry originates in a study of T-cell memory formation after mild COVID-19. Across the study: Largely, TCR clusters stayed within a single donor. Broader study findings: Still unconfirmed is whether the second-wave clones peaking on day 37 recognized SARS-CoV-2. The CD4+ clones that contracted clustered mainly within CM and EM, and the CD8+ clones concentrated in EMRA. The study found balanced CD4/CD8 in clones contracting day 15 to 85 and a CD4+ lean in later expanders.

Each CDR3 protein gets one entry after TCRdb re-called the 5' RACE reads with MiXCR. The table has 300,000 to 350,000 distinct CDR3 sequences, roughly an eighth seen once. CDR1 is MNHEY, CDR2 SVGAGI, per germline. V lost 5 bases, J lost 2 bases, and 4 bases stayed unmatched. The CDR3 is 15 residues long. Sequenced input: PBMCs or a T cell subset sorted from them (not recorded which). The chain carries TRBV6-5 and TRBJ2-3; TRBD2 aligns across 10 bases. This sequence originates from a man aged 18-30 years who had mild COVID-19 (a few samples of this study predate the infection). Cell type and time point are not known. The CDR3 sequence: CASSHSGGNTDTQYF. The CDR3 DNA follows: TGTGCCAGCAGTCATAGCGGGGGGAACACAGATACGCAGTATTTT.